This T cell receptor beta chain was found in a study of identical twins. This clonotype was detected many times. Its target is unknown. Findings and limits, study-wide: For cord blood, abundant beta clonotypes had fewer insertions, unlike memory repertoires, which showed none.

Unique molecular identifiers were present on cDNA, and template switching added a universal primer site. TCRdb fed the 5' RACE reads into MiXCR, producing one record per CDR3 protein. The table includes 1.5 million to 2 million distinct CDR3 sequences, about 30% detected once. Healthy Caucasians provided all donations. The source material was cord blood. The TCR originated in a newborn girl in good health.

The CDR3 DNA reads as TGCAGCGTTAGTCGGGGCGATCTGGCCTACGAGCAGTACTTC. It translates to CSVSRGDLAYEQYF. This chain joins TRBV29-1 and TRBJ2-7; D assignment may be TRBD1 or TRBD2 (5 bases each). Germline V gene sequence: CDR1 SQVTM, CDR2 ANQGSEA. The germline V and J ends were trimmed by 5 bases and 2 bases, with 16 bases remaining between them. This CDR3 region has 14 residues.